What follows are 32 T cell receptor beta chains derived from one specimen sequenced in a study of OX40 agonist ivuxolimab in advanced cancers. Some clones are missing from TCRdb's copy, which holds only in-frame ones; the method was immunoSEQ multiplex PCR. Among fewer than 25,000 clones, 65% to 85% were seen once, and the ten largest hold 36%. Material: CD4+ or CD8+ T cells sorted from blood, obtained in a trial of the OX40 agonist ivuxolimab. The origin of the receptors is an adult with an advanced solid tumor such as melanoma, head and neck, liver or kidney cancer.

The chain recombines TRBV6-4 with TRBJ2-6; D might be TRBD1 (6 bases). V lost 5 bases, J lost 3 bases, and 8 bases lay in between. This CDR3 has 14 amino acids. The V gene's germline CDR1 is MRHNA and CDR2 SNTAGT. The CDR3 sequence is CASSPGVGANVLTF. CDR3 in DNA: TGTGCCAGCAGTCCAGGGGTTGGGGCCAACGTCCTGACTTTC.

This chain connects TRBV4-1 to TRBJ2-5; 11 nucleotides match TRBD2. Germline assignment: CDR1 MGHRA and CDR2 YSYEKL. Unmatched junction bases numbered 11, after V lost 0 bases and J lost 5 bases. This CDR3 spans 18 amino acids. The CDR3 DNA sequence: TGCGCCAGCAGCCAAGAGGAAGGTAGCGGGGGGGCCAGGGAGACCCAGTACTTC. Amino acid sequence: CASSQEEGSGGARETQYF.

The chain is built from TRBV4-2 and TRBJ1-2; D not resolved. The V gene lost 0 bases and the J gene lost 6 bases, with 8 bases spanning the gap. This CDR3 spans 13 amino acids. The germline V gene has CDR1 LGHNA and CDR2 YNFKEQ. This CDR3 is CASSQDSGNGYTF. CDR3 in DNA: TGTGCCAGCAGCCAAGATTCGGGCAATGGCTACACCTTC.

V gene TRBV7-9 combines with J gene TRBJ2-4; 10 bases are shared with TRBD2. This CDR3 region has 15 residues. Germline V gene lookup returns CDR1 SEHNR and CDR2 FQNEAQ (reference sequence). The J segment lost 5 bases and the V segment lost 5 bases, leaving 6 bases of the junction unmatched. Here the CDR3 reads CASSNSGRSENIQYF. In DNA, the CDR3 is TGTGCCAGCAGCAATAGCGGGAGGAGTGAAAACATTCAGTACTTC. Full variable domain (rest looked up from reference TRBV7-9 and TRBJ2-4): DTGVSQNPRHKITKRGQNVTFRCDPISEHNRLYWYRQTLGQGPEFLTYFQNEAQLEKSRLLSDRFSAERPKGSFSTLEIQRTEQGDSAMYLCASSNSGRSENIQYFGAGTRLSVL.

CDR3 region: CASSPDTSVMAEKLFF. CDR3 sequence (DNA): TGTGCCAGCAGCCCTGACACCTCCGTTATGGCTGAAAAACTGTTTTTT. J is TRBJ1-4 and V is TRBV7-9; the D is unclear. Looked up from germline, CDR1 is SEHNR and CDR2 is FQNEAQ (reference sequence). This CDR3 has 16 residues. The V end lost 5 bases, the J end lost 7 bases, and 20 bases lay between the germline ends.

J is TRBJ2-5 and V is TRBV9; 11 nucleotides line up with TRBD1. CDR1 is SGDLS and CDR2 is YYNGEE in the germline V gene. After removal of 1 base from V and 3 bases from J, the junction contained 5 bases not matched to a gene. CDR3 length: 16 residues. CDR3 sequence (DNA): TGTGCCAGCAGCGTATCAGGGACAGGGGGAGAAGAGACCCAGTACTTC. This translates into CASSVSGTGGEETQYF.

This chain links TRBV2 with TRBJ2-5; 9 positions match TRBD2. Germline assignment: CDR1 SNHLY and CDR2 FYNNEI. V was clipped by 4 bases and J by 4 bases; unmatched bases: 1. The CDR3 has 13 amino acids. As DNA, the CDR3 is TGTGCCAGCAGTGTAGCGGGAGCAGAGACCCAGTACTTC. Translating gives CASSVAGAETQYF. Using reference TRBV2 and TRBJ2-5 for the parts outside the CDR3, the full variable domain is EPEVTQTPSHQVTQMGQEVILRCVPISNHLYFYWYRQILGQKVEFLVSFYNNEISEKSEIFDDQFSVERPDGSNFTLKIRSTKLEDSAMYFCASSVAGAETQYFGPGTRLLVL.

This clone has just one count. CDR3 residues: CASSVTGENYGYTF. The CDR3 DNA follows: TGTGCCAGCAGTGTGACAGGGGAAAACTATGGCTACACCTTC. This chain uses TRBV6-5 with TRBJ1-2; 8 bases agree with TRBD1. The CDR3 consists of 14 residues. V lost 5 bases to trimming and J lost 2 bases; unmatched junction nucleotides: 4. CDR1 and CDR2 (germline): MNHEY, SVGAGI.

Relative to its sample, this clone is large. The rearrangement links TRBV19 to TRBJ2-5; D gene unclear. The CDR3 has 12 amino acids. Germline CDR1 reads LNHDA; CDR2 reads SQIVND (reference sequence). V lost 6 bases to trimming and J lost 0 bases, with 5 bases between them. The CDR3 bases are TGTGCCAGTAGAGGGTACCAAGAGACCCAGTACTTC. Amino acids: CASRGYQETQYF.

This clone was seen once. The chain couples TRBV27 to TRBJ2-7; TRBD2 matches at 7 bases. There are 14 residues in the CDR3. Trimming removed 7 bases from V and 2 bases from J; junction bases left unmatched: 8. The germline V gene encodes CDR1 MNHEY and CDR2 SMNVEV (reference sequence). This chain's CDR3 is CASTLVGGTYEQYF. The CDR3 DNA reads TGTGCCAGCACCCTCGTCGGGGGGACCTACGAGCAGTACTTC.

This clone was seen a single time. J is TRBJ2-6 and V is TRBV2; D uncertain. The CDR3 sequence is 17 residues long. Germline CDR1 reads SNHLY; CDR2 reads FYNNEI. V was clipped by 2 bases and J by 0 bases, with 11 bases between them. CDR3 in amino acids: CASSENGPLSGANVLTF. In DNA form, the CDR3 reads TGTGCCAGCAGTGAAAACGGACCACTCTCTGGGGCCAACGTCCTGACTTTC.

The chain couples TRBV7-9 to TRBJ1-1; D remains ambiguous. The CDR3 covers 14 residues. Trimming took off 0 bases at V and 0 bases at J, with 5 bases between the two ends. CDR1 is SEHNR and CDR2 is FQNEAQ in the germline V gene (reference sequence). The CDR3 DNA is TGTGCCAGCAGCTTAGCGGGGATGAACACTGAAGCTTTCTTT. Translating it yields CASSLAGMNTEAFF.

The V gene is TRBV5-4, the J gene TRBJ1-2, with D unresolved. The CDR3 runs to 11 residues. Trimming shortened V by 2 bases and J by 6 bases, and 5 bases separated the two germline ends. Germline values: CDR1 SGHNT, CDR2 YYREEE (reference sequence). The CDR3 DNA reads TGTGCCAGCAGCTTCGGTGATGGCTACACCTTC. Encoded protein: CASSFGDGYTF.

The chain recombines TRBV2 with TRBJ2-1; D is uncertain. The CDR3 spans 13 residues. Trimming stripped 10 bases from V and 9 bases from J, with 19 bases between. Looked up from germline, CDR1 is SNHLY and CDR2 is FYNNEI. CDR3 nucleotides: TGTGCCACAAGGGAAGACCCCGGCAGTGAGCAGTTCTTC. Translated, it gives CATREDPGSEQFF.

This clone was counted only a few times. This sequence joins TRBV10-2 and TRBJ1-5, with TRBD1 as a possible D gene (5 bases). CDR1 and CDR2 from the germline V gene are WSHSY and SAAADI. Trimming cost V 5 bases and J 7 bases, with 12 bases left between them. This CDR3 spans 13 amino acids. CDR3: CASSPNGGQPQHF. CDR3 nucleotides: TGCGCCAGCAGTCCCAACGGGGGGCAGCCCCAGCATTTT.

The chain is built from TRBV7-6 and TRBJ2-7, with a weak D call TRBD2 (6 bases). The CDR3 has 14 residues. The germline CDR1 and CDR2 sequences are SGHVS and FNYEAQ. The germline V and J ends were trimmed by 2 bases and 1 base, with 9 bases remaining between them. CDR3 in amino acids: CASSLIRGSYEQYF. The CDR3 DNA reads TGTGCCAGCAGCTTAATCCGGGGGTCCTACGAGCAGTACTTC.

The genes are TRBV9 and TRBJ2-3, with D maybe TRBD1 (8 bases). The CDR3 is made up of 15 amino acids. In germline, CDR1 is SGDLS, CDR2 YYNGEE. V was shortened by 4 bases and J by 5 bases, with 17 bases between the two germline ends. The CDR3 protein is CASSWAGGGGDTQYF. Written as DNA, the CDR3 is TGTGCCAGCAGCTGGGCAGGGGGCGGGGGAGATACGCAGTATTTT.

CDR3 amino acids: CASSFGTGYREQYF. As DNA, the CDR3 is TGTGCCAGCAGCTTCGGGACAGGGTATCGCGAGCAGTACTTC. The chain couples TRBV5-6 to TRBJ2-7; 9 bases align to TRBD1. This CDR3 spans 14 amino acids. The V and J ends lost 2 bases and 6 bases, in that order; junction bases with no gene match: 6. Germline V lookup: CDR1 SGHDT, CDR2 YYEEEE.

This chain joins TRBV7-8 and TRBJ2-5, with TRBD2 identical over 14 bases. The CDR3 has 15 residues. V shed 5 bases and J 4 bases; nucleotides not matched to a gene: 3. Germline CDR1 reads SGHVS; CDR2 reads FQNEAQ. The chain's CDR3 is CASSLTSGRGETQYF. CDR3 DNA sequence: TGTGCCAGCAGCCTGACTAGCGGGAGGGGAGAGACCCAGTACTTC.

The chain couples TRBV27 to TRBJ2-1, with TRBD2 matching over 12 bases. Germline-derived CDR1 and CDR2 are MNHEY and SMNVEV (reference sequence). Trimming took 6 bases from V and 4 from J; bases not matched to a gene: 1. CDR3 length equals 14 residues. CDR3 sequence: CASRTSGSYNEQFF. The CDR3 nucleotides are TGTGCCAGCAGGACTAGCGGGAGTTACAATGAGCAGTTCTTC.

The J gene is TRBJ2-7, the V gene TRBV9; 7 positions match TRBD1. The V gene end was trimmed by 4 bases and the J gene end by 3 bases; junction bases not matched to a gene: 7. Germline V CDR1 and CDR2: SGDLS, YYNGEE. The CDR3 sequence is 14 residues long. DNA for the CDR3: TGTGCCAGCAGCTATTCGAGGACAGGCTACGAGCAGTACTTC. It encodes CASSYSRTGYEQYF.

This clone was detected once. V and J are TRBV9 and TRBJ2-3; D tentatively fits TRBD1 or TRBD2 (5 bases each). Germline-derived CDR1 and CDR2 are SGDLS and YYNGEE. Trimming left V 0 bases short and J 2 bases short, with 10 bases between. This CDR3 spans 15 amino acids. CDR3 residues: CASSVGGSYTDTQYF. CDR3 nucleotide sequence: TGTGCCAGCAGCGTAGGGGGGTCCTACACAGATACGCAGTATTTT.

The V gene is TRBV7-9, the J gene TRBJ2-1, with 10 bases matching TRBD1. The CDR3 sequence is 15 residues long. Unmatched junction bases numbered 5, after V lost 5 bases and J lost 4 bases. In germline, CDR1 is SEHNR, CDR2 FQNEAQ (reference sequence). The CDR3 DNA is TGTGCCAGCAGCCAGGGGACAGGGGTTTACAATGAGCAGTTCTTC. Protein product: CASSQGTGVYNEQFF.

This chain joins TRBV5-8 and TRBJ2-1; 13 bases are shared with TRBD2. Germline V lookup: CDR1 SGHTS, CDR2 YDEGEE. The CDR3 runs 17 residues. The J segment lost 2 bases and the V segment lost 3 bases, leaving 5 bases of the junction unmatched. CDR3: CASSSGTSGRAYNEQFF. CDR3 in DNA: TGTGCCAGCAGCTCGGGCACTAGCGGGAGGGCCTACAATGAGCAGTTCTTC.

The chain carries TRBV5-1 and TRBJ1-2; no clear D. This CDR3 contains 15 residues. Trimming left V 4 bases short and J 3 bases short, with 16 bases between. Looked up from germline, CDR1 is SGHRS and CDR2 is YFSETQ. CDR3 protein: CASSVIGEEDYGYTF. CDR3 in DNA: TGCGCCAGCAGCGTCATCGGAGAGGAGGACTATGGCTACACCTTC.

The genes are TRBV4-1 and TRBJ2-3, with D perhaps TRBD2 (5 bases). V was pared by 1 base and J by 0 bases, with 8 bases between. The CDR3 consists of 15 residues. Germline loops: CDR1 MGHRA, CDR2 YSYEKL. The chain's CDR3 is CASSQGTSSTDTQYF. DNA of the CDR3: TGCGCCAGCAGCCAAGGGACTTCCAGCACAGATACGCAGTATTTT.

The J gene is TRBJ1-2, the V gene TRBV27, with D possibly TRBD1 on 5 matching bases. There are 14 residues in the CDR3. The germline V gene has CDR1 MNHEY and CDR2 SMNVEV (reference sequence). Trimming pared 6 bases from V and 2 bases from J, leaving 13 bases between. DNA of the CDR3: TGTGCCAGCAGCCCGGGGGAGGGGAACTATGGCTACACCTTC. Residues: CASSPGEGNYGYTF.

The CDR3 is CASSQEDAGEGNTIYF. CDR3 nucleotide sequence: TGTGCCAGCAGCCAAGAAGACGCAGGGGAAGGAAACACCATATATTTT. The J gene is TRBJ1-3, the V gene TRBV4-2; the D gene is possibly TRBD1 (6 bases). The CDR3 runs 16 residues. With 0 bases removed from V and 4 bases from J, the gap between germline ends came to 13 bases. The germline gives CDR1 LGHNA, CDR2 YNFKEQ.

The J gene is TRBJ1-2, the V gene TRBV6-6, with D possibly matching TRBD1 (5 bases). CDR1 and CDR2 (germline): MNHNY, SVGAGI (reference sequence). This CDR3 has 13 residues. Between the trimmed V and J ends, which lost 5 bases and 1 base, there was a span of 8 bases. The CDR3 sequence is CASSPTVNYGYTF. The DNA of the CDR3 is TGTGCCAGCAGTCCGACAGTTAACTATGGCTACACCTTC.

V and J are TRBV7-6 and TRBJ1-1, with 7 positions matching TRBD1. Losses at the gene ends were 1 base for V and 1 base for J; bases not matched to a gene: 0. Per the germline V gene, CDR1 is SGHVS and CDR2 is FNYEAQ. The CDR3 totals 14 residues. Here the CDR3 reads CASSLEGANTEAFF. The CDR3 DNA reads TGTGCCAGCAGCTTAGAGGGGGCGAACACTGAAGCTTTCTTT.

This clone has just a few counts. V gene TRBV19 combines with J gene TRBJ2-2; 7 nucleotides match TRBD1. The junction had 5 bases not matched to a gene; V was cut back by 4 bases and J by 3 bases. Germline V gives CDR1 LNHDA, CDR2 SQIVND (reference sequence). The CDR3 has 15 residues. The CDR3 DNA reads as TGTGCCAGTAGTAACCGGGACAGCTACACCGGGGAGCTGTTTTTT. It translates to CASSNRDSYTGELFF.

Sample share makes this clone medium-sized. This sequence joins TRBV7-9 and TRBJ1-4; 8 nucleotides align to TRBD1. Germline assignment: CDR1 SEHNR and CDR2 FQNEAQ (reference sequence). Unmatched junction bases numbered 7, after V lost 5 bases and J lost 5 bases. The CDR3 spans 15 residues. The chain's CDR3 is CASSKTRDRNEKLFF. The CDR3 region has the DNA TGTGCCAGCAGCAAAACCCGGGACAGGAATGAAAAACTGTTTTTT.